The 13 T cell receptor beta chains reported below all come from one sample, sequenced in a study of blood T cell repertoires in COVID-19. The assay was immunoSEQ multiplex PCR, and TCRdb's table has in-frame clones only and misses some. Of tens of thousands of clones listed, 84% are singletons. The material sequenced was peripheral blood. The receptors were sampled from a man between 65 and 85 years old with acute or convalescent COVID-19.

This chain links TRBV7-3 with TRBJ2-5, with D tentatively TRBD2 (6 bases). Germline V gene data show CDR1 as SGHTA and CDR2 as FQGTGA. V gave up 1 base and J gave up 5 bases, with 8 bases separating them. The CDR3 contains 13 residues. The CDR3 spells CASSLMSGETQYF. CDR3 nucleotides: TGTGCCAGCAGCTTAATGAGCGGGGAGACCCAGTACTTC.

V is TRBV19 and J is TRBJ2-3; 12 bases agree with TRBD2. In germline, CDR1 is LNHDA, CDR2 SQIVND (reference sequence). V lost 4 bases, J lost 4 bases, and 6 bases stayed unmatched. The CDR3 loop spans 16 amino acids. CDR3 DNA: TGTGCCAGTAGTAAACTAGCGGGAGGTCTTTCAGATACGCAGTATTTT. This sequence encodes CASSKLAGGLSDTQYF. The full variable domain, its missing parts supplied by reference TRBV19 and TRBJ2-3, is DGGITQSPKYLFRKEGQNVTLSCEQNLNHDAMYWYRQDPGQGLRLIYYSQIVNDFQKGDIAEGYSVSREKKESFPLTVTSAQKNPTAFYLCASSKLAGGLSDTQYFGPGTRLTVL.

The J gene is TRBJ2-1, the V gene TRBV5-1, with TRBD1 matching over 9 bases. CDR1 SGHRS and CDR2 YFSETQ come from the germline V gene. The CDR3 is 15 residues long. V lost 7 bases, J lost 3 bases, and 8 bases stayed unmatched. CDR3 amino acids: CASLPGTGNYNEQFF. CDR3 DNA: TGCGCCAGCCTACCCGGGACAGGGAACTACAATGAGCAGTTCTTC. The whole variable domain, remainder taken from reference TRBV5-1 and TRBJ2-1, is KAGVTQTPRYLIKTRGQQVTLSCSPISGHRSVSWYQQTPGQGLQFLFEYFSETQRNKGNFPGRFSGRQFSNSRSEMNVSTLELGDSALYLCASLPGTGNYNEQFFGPGTRLTVL.

The chain employs TRBV6-2 or TRBV6-3 and TRBJ2-1; 12 nucleotides line up with TRBD2. V lost 2 bases to trimming and J lost 4 bases; unmatched junction nucleotides: 6. CDR1 and CDR2 (germline): MNHEY, SVGEGT. CDR3 length equals 17 residues. The CDR3 here is CASSYRLAGGLYNEQFF. The DNA for the CDR3 is TGTGCCAGCAGTTACCGTCTAGCGGGAGGGTTATACAATGAGCAGTTCTTC.

The chain has TRBV18 and TRBJ2-1; 9 bases line up with TRBD1. This CDR3 spans 17 amino acids. V gave up 6 bases and J gave up 5 bases; unmatched junction bases: 14. CDR1 KGHSH and CDR2 LQKENI come from the germline V gene. CDR3 region: CASSREQGAWNDNEQFF. CDR3 bases: TGTGCCAGCTCTCGCGAACAGGGGGCCTGGAATGACAATGAGCAGTTCTTC.

The chain employs TRBV5-8 and TRBJ2-3; TRBD2 aligns across 8 bases. V was clipped by 4 bases and J by 6 bases; unmatched bases: 16. This CDR3 is built from 17 residues. Germline loops: CDR1 SGHTS, CDR2 YDEGEE. The CDR3 protein is CASSPGRLAGITDTQYF. The CDR3 DNA reads TGTGCCAGCAGCCCGGGACGGTTAGCGGGAATAACGGATACGCAGTATTTT.

The chain combines TRBV6-5 with TRBJ2-2; 10 nucleotides align to TRBD1. The CDR3 runs 16 residues. V lost 2 bases and J lost 6; bases outside the gene matches: 6. Germline assignment: CDR1 MNHEY and CDR2 SVGAGI. The CDR3 spells CASSYTVGTGAGELFF. The CDR3 nucleotides read TGTGCCAGCAGTTACACCGTCGGGACAGGGGCCGGGGAGCTGTTTTTT.

CDR3 loop: CASSTTGENTEAFF. In nucleotides, the CDR3 is TGTGCCAGCAGTACAACAGGGGAGAACACTGAAGCTTTCTTT. The chain uses TRBV6-6 and TRBJ1-1, with 7 bases that match TRBD1. This CDR3 has 14 residues. V shed 5 bases and J 1 base; nucleotides not matched to a gene: 4. The germline CDR1 and CDR2 sequences are MNHNY and SVGAGI (reference sequence).

This clone was picked up a small number of times. This chain links TRBV7-2 with TRBJ1-2; no firm D call. With 2 bases removed from V and 7 bases from J, the gap between germline ends came to 11 bases. The CDR3 has 13 residues. Germline CDR1 is SGHTA and CDR2 is FQGNSA. CDR3 DNA sequence: TGTGCCAGCAGCTTAAGGGTAACTAGTGGCTACACCTTC. As protein: CASSLRVTSGYTF.

The chain recombines TRBV12-3 or TRBV12-4 with TRBJ1-1; D perhaps matches TRBD1 (6 bases). V was trimmed by 5 bases and J by 5 bases, leaving 9 bases between them. CDR3 length: 12 amino acids. The CDR3 nucleotides read TGTGCCAGCAGTACAGGGAGAACTGAAGCTTTCTTT. As protein: CASSTGRTEAFF.

This sequence joins TRBV3-1 (or the pseudogene TRBV3-2) and TRBJ2-5; a possible D gene is TRBD2 (6 bases). Trimming stripped 0 bases from V and 13 bases from J, with 15 bases between. The CDR3 sequence is 13 residues long. The germline gives CDR1 LGHDT, CDR2 YNNKEL (reference sequence). CDR3 loop: CASSQDPGGLAYF. CDR3 bases: TGTGCCAGCAGCCAAGATCCCGGGGGACTCGCGTACTTC.

Of note for this clone: The junction does not match germline at one end; this may be a read error. The CDR3 DNA reads as TGTGCTAGCAGCCCGAACGGTCTAGCGGGAGACAGCTCCTACAATGAGCAGTTCTTC. It encodes CASSPNGLAGDSSYNEQFF. The J gene is TRBJ2-1, the V gene TRBV7-7; 10 bases fit TRBD2. The CDR3 contains 19 residues. The germline CDR1 and CDR2 sequences are SSHAT and FNYEAQ (reference sequence).

The V gene is TRBV4-3, the J gene TRBJ2-2, with 8 nucleotides matching TRBD2. The CDR3 is made up of 14 amino acids. Losses at the gene ends were 3 bases for V and 5 bases for J; bases not matched to a gene: 2. CDR1 and CDR2 from the germline V gene are LGHNA and YSLEER. The CDR3 bases are TGCGCCAGCAGCCACCGGGGGGGAACCGGGGAGCTGTTTTTT. Its translation is CASSHRGGTGELFF.